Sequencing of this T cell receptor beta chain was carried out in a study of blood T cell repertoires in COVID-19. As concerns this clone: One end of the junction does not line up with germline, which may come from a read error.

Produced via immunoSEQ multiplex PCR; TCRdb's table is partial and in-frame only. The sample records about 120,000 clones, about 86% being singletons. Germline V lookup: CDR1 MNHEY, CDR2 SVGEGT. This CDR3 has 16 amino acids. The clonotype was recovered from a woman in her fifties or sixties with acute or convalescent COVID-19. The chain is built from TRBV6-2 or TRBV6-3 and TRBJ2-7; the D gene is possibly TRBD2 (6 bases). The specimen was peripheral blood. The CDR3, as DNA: TGTGCCAGCAGCCCCCCCCCAAGACTAGTCTCCCACGAGCAGTACTTC. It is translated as CASSPPPRLVSHEQYF.